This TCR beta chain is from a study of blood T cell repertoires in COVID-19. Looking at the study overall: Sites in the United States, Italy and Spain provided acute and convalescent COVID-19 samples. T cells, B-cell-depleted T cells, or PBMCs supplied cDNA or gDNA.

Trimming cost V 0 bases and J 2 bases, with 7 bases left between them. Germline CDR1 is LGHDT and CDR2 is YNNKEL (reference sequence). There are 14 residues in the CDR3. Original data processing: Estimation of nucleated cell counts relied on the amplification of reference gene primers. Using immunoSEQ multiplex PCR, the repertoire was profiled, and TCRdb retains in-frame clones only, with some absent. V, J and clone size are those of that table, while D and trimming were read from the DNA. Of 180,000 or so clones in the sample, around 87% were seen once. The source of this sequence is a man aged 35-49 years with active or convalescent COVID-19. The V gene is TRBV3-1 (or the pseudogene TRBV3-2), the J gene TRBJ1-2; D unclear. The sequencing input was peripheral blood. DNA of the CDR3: TGTGCCAGCAGCCAAGAGGGAGGGAACTATGGCTACACCTTC. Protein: CASSQEGGNYGYTF.